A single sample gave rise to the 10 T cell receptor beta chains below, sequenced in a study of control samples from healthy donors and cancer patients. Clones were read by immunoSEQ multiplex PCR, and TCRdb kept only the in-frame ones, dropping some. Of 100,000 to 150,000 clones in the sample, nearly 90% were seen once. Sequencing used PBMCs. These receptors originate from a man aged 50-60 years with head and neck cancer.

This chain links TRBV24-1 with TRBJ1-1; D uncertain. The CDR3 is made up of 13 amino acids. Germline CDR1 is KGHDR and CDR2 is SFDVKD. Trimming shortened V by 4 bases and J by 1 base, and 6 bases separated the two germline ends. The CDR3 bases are TGTGCCACCAGTGAGCGGGGGAACACTGAAGCTTTCTTT. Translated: CATSERGNTEAFF.

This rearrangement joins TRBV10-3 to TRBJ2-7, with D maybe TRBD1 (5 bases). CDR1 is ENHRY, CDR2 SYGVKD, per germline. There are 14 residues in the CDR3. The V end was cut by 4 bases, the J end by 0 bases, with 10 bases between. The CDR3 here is CAISGGHSSYEQYF. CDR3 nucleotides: TGTGCCATCAGTGGGGGCCATTCCTCCTACGAGCAGTACTTC.

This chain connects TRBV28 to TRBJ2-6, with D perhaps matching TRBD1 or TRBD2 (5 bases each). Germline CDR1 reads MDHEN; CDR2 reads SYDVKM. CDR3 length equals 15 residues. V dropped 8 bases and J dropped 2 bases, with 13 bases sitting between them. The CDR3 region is CASGTLGAGANVLTF. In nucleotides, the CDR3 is TGTGCCAGCGGGACGTTGGGTGCTGGGGCCAACGTCCTGACTTTC.

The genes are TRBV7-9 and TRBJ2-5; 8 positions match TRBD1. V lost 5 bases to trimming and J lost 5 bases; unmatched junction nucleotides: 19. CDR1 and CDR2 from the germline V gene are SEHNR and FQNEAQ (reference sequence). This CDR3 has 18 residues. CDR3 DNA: TGTGCCAGCAGCGCCTCTAGGGGACCGGACAGGGCGGAGGAGACCCAGTACTTC. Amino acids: CASSASRGPDRAEETQYF.

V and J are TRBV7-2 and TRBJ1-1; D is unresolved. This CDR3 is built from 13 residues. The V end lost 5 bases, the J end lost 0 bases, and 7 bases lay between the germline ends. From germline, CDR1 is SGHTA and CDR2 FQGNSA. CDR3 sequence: CASSDFMNTEAFF. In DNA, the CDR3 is TGTGCCAGCAGCGACTTCATGAACACTGAAGCTTTCTTT.

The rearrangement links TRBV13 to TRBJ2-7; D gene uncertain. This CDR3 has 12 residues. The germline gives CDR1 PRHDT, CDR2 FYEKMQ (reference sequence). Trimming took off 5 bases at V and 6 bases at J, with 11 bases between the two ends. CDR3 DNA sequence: TGTGCCAGCAGCACTCTTGGAGCCGAGCAGTACTTC. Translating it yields CASSTLGAEQYF.

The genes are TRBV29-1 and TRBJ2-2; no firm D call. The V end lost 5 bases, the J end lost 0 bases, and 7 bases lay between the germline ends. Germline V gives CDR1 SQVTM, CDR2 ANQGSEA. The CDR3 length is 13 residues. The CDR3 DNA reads TGCAGCGTTCGAAGGGCGAACACCGGGGAGCTGTTTTTT. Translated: CSVRRANTGELFF.

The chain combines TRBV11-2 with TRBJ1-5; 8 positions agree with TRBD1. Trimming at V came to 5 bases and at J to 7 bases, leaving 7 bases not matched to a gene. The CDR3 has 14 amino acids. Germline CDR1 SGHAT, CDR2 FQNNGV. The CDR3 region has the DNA TGTGCCAGCAGCCTTGACAGGGGCGGACAGCCCCAGCATTTT. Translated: CASSLDRGGQPQHF. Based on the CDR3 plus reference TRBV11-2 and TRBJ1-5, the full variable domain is EAGVAQSPRYKIIEKRQSVAFWCNPISGHATLYWYQQILGQGPKLLIQFQNNGVVDDSQLPKDRFSAERLKGVDSTLKIQPAKLEDSAVYLCASSLDRGGQPQHFGDGTRLSIL.

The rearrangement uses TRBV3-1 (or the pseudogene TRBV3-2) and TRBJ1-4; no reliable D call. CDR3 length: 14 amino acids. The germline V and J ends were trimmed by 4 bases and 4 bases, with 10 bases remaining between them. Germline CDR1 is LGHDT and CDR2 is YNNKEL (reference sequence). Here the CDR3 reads CASSRRAGNEKLFF. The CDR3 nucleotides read TGTGCCAGCAGCCGGCGGGCAGGTAATGAAAAACTGTTTTTT.

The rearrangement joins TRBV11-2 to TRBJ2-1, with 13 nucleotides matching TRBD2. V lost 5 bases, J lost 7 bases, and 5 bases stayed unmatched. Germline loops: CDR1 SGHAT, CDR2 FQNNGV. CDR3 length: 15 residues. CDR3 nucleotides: TGTGCCAGCAGCCAGACTAGCGGGGGGCAGAATGAGCAGTTCTTC. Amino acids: CASSQTSGGQNEQFF.